What follows is one TCR beta chain and its context. Produced via immunoSEQ multiplex PCR; TCRdb's table is partial and in-frame only. The table includes some 390,000 clones, around 87% detected once. This sample was taken from a study of blood T cell repertoires in COVID-19. CDR3 length: 13 amino acids. V lost 3 bases, J lost 2 bases, and 6 bases lay in between. Germline V CDR1 and CDR2: MRHNA, SNTAGT. The rearrangement links TRBV6-4 to TRBJ2-3; D uncertain. This TCR came from a woman aged 60-70 years with COVID-19, enrolled during active disease. Sequenced input: peripheral blood. Here the CDR3 DNA reads TGTGCCAGCAGTGAACAGAACACAGATACGCAGTATTTT. This codes for CASSEQNTDTQYF.